A single sample is the source of the 17 T cell receptor beta chains below, sequenced in a study of T cells after yellow fever vaccination. MiXCR was run by TCRdb on the 5' RACE reads, yielding one entry per CDR3 protein. The sample contains 500,000 to 650,000 distinct CDR3 sequences, about 12% of which appear only once. This specimen was PBMCs, taken on the day of the yellow fever booster vaccination. All receptors derive from a young man who received the YFV17D yellow fever vaccine.

This clonotype was observed many times. The rearrangement links TRBV10-3 to TRBJ2-1; D is undetermined. The CDR3 runs 15 residues. V lost 0 bases to trimming and J lost 8 bases, with 14 bases between them. CDR1 is ENHRY, CDR2 SYGVKD, per germline. CDR3 sequence: CAISESANRIDEQFF. CDR3 nucleotide sequence: TGTGCCATCAGTGAGTCGGCTAATCGAATCGATGAGCAGTTCTTC.

The chain uses TRBV7-2 and TRBJ2-7; 8 bases match TRBD1. The CDR3 extends over 15 amino acids. CDR1 and CDR2 from the germline V gene are SGHTA and FQGNSA. J was trimmed by 1 base and V by 3 bases; bases with no gene match: 5. For the CDR3, the DNA is TGTGCCAGCAGCTTCTCCGGGACAGGTTCCTACGAGCAGTACTTC. Protein product: CASSFSGTGSYEQYF.

The chain couples TRBV5-4 to TRBJ2-2; D unresolved. The CDR3 has 14 amino acids. Germline V gives CDR1 SGHNT, CDR2 YYREEE (reference sequence). Trimming removed 0 bases at V and 6 bases at J, with 9 bases between. Here the CDR3 reads CASSLAAKSGELFF. Here the CDR3 DNA reads TGTGCCAGCAGCTTGGCCGCCAAGTCCGGGGAGCTGTTTTTT.

The chain couples TRBV7-2 to TRBJ2-5, with 12 bases that match TRBD2. CDR1 and CDR2 from the germline V gene are SGHTA and FQGNSA. The CDR3 runs 19 residues. V shed 1 base and J 1 base; nucleotides not matched to a gene: 10. CDR3 loop: CASSLGLAGGKGPQETQYF. The DNA for the CDR3 is TGTGCCAGCAGCTTAGGGCTAGCGGGAGGGAAAGGACCCCAAGAGACCCAGTACTTC.

This clonotype was counted ten times or more. J is TRBJ2-7 and V is TRBV7-2, with 10 bases fitting TRBD2. Germline V gives CDR1 SGHTA, CDR2 FQGNSA. The CDR3 covers 16 residues. The V and J ends lost 4 bases and 2 bases, in that order; junction bases with no gene match: 8. In DNA form, the CDR3 reads TGTGCCAGCAGCTCTCGCTCTAGCGGGAGCGCCTACGAGCAGTACTTC. This sequence encodes CASSSRSSGSAYEQYF.

The rearrangement links TRBV29-1 to TRBJ1-1; D remains unclear. This CDR3 spans 13 amino acids. Between the trimmed V and J ends, which lost 4 bases and 3 bases, there was a span of 12 bases. The V gene's germline CDR1 is SQVTM and CDR2 ANQGSEA. The CDR3 here is CSVGVSKDTEAFF. The CDR3 DNA follows: TGCAGCGTTGGTGTTTCTAAGGACACTGAAGCTTTCTTT.

This clonotype was counted at least ten times. The J gene is TRBJ2-1, the V gene TRBV19; possibly TRBD2 for D (5 bases). CDR1 and CDR2 (germline): LNHDA, SQIVND (reference sequence). This CDR3 region has 14 residues. Trimming removed 3 bases from V and 8 bases from J, with 14 bases in between. CDR3 in DNA: TGTGCCAGTAGTATCGACGGGAAGGGCGATGAGCAGTTCTTC. Translated: CASSIDGKGDEQFF.

This clonotype has only a few counts. This chain joins TRBV11-2 and TRBJ2-2; D possibly matches TRBD1 or TRBD2 (6 bases each). This CDR3 region has 13 residues. From germline, CDR1 is SGHAT and CDR2 FQNNGV. V was trimmed by 8 bases and J by 1 base, leaving 8 bases between them. The CDR3, as DNA: TGTGCCAGCGGGGGGCAGAACACCGGGGAGCTGTTTTTT. It yields the protein CASGGQNTGELFF.

The J gene is TRBJ2-7, the V gene TRBV7-9; a weak D match, TRBD1 (6 bases). Looked up from germline, CDR1 is SEHNR and CDR2 is FQNEAQ (reference sequence). The CDR3 sequence is 16 residues long. V was cut by 5 bases and J by 5 bases, with 22 bases left in between. The CDR3 region is CASSPQGRSGLNEQYF. The DNA of the CDR3 is TGTGCCAGCAGCCCCCAGGGGCGGTCCGGGTTAAACGAGCAGTACTTC.

The chain combines TRBV20-1 with TRBJ2-2; TRBD1 agrees at 8 bases. The V gene's germline CDR1 is DFQATT and CDR2 SNEGSKA (reference sequence). V was clipped by 6 bases and J by 7 bases; unmatched bases: 10. The CDR3 loop spans 14 amino acids. CDR3 nucleotides: TGCAGTGCGCGTATCCAGGGGGCCGGCGGGGAGCTGTTTTTT. Protein: CSARIQGAGGELFF.

This clonotype appeared many times. The rearrangement joins TRBV6-5 to TRBJ2-2, with D possibly TRBD2 on 7 matching bases. V lost 5 bases and J lost 6, with 19 bases in between. The CDR3 sequence is 16 residues long. Germline CDR1 and CDR2: MNHEY and SVGAGI. The CDR3 is CASSIGGGRRSGELFF. DNA for the CDR3: TGTGCCAGCAGTATTGGGGGGGGGCGAAGGTCCGGGGAGCTGTTTTTT.

This rearrangement joins TRBV5-1 to TRBJ2-7; a weak D match, TRBD1 (6 bases). In germline, CDR1 is SGHRS, CDR2 YFSETQ. The CDR3 contains 15 residues. Trimming removed 0 bases from V and 2 bases from J, with 12 bases in between. The CDR3 here is CASSLVGTGPYEQYF. The CDR3 coding sequence is TGCGCCAGCAGCTTGGTGGGCACAGGGCCCTACGAGCAGTACTTC.

This chain uses TRBV19 with TRBJ2-5; D might be TRBD1 or TRBD2, each matching 5 bases. With 5 bases removed from V and 7 bases from J, the gap between germline ends came to 11 bases. There are 12 residues in the CDR3. Germline values: CDR1 LNHDA, CDR2 SQIVND (reference sequence). The CDR3 nucleotides are TGTGCCAGTAGTGGCAGGGACGCGACCCAGTACTTC. Its translation is CASSGRDATQYF. Drawing the rest from reference TRBV19 and TRBJ2-5, the complete variable domain is DGGITQSPKYLFRKEGQNVTLSCEQNLNHDAMYWYRQDPGQGLRLIYYSQIVNDFQKGDIAEGYSVSREKKESFPLTVTSAQKNPTAFYLCASSGRDATQYFGPGTRLLVL.

This clonotype occurred a few times. V usage is TRBV6-5 and J usage is TRBJ2-7; D possibly matches TRBD1 or TRBD2 (5 bases each). The CDR3 is 16 residues long. The germline V and J ends were trimmed by 4 bases and 3 bases, with 19 bases remaining between them. Germline values: CDR1 MNHEY, CDR2 SVGAGI. This CDR3 is CASSFSDRGGGYEQYF. CDR3 in DNA: TGTGCCAGCAGTTTCTCCGATAGGGGTGGGGGCTACGAGCAGTACTTC.

The rearrangement links TRBV7-8 to TRBJ2-1, with a weak D call TRBD1 (6 bases). The V end was cut by 6 bases, the J end by 9 bases, with 12 bases between. The germline CDR1 and CDR2 sequences are SGHVS and FQNEAQ. This CDR3 spans 12 amino acids. CDR3 sequence (DNA): TGTGCCAGCAGGGCAGGGGTTGGTGAGCAGTTCTTC. Translation: CASRAGVGEQFF.

This clonotype was seen a few times. V is TRBV6-5 and J is TRBJ2-3, with D possibly matching TRBD2 (6 bases). Germline loops: CDR1 MNHEY, CDR2 SVGAGI. V dropped 2 bases and J dropped 2 bases, with 11 bases sitting between them. The CDR3 sequence is 15 residues long. The CDR3 loop reads CASSYITGATDTQYF. The CDR3 nucleotides are TGTGCCAGCAGTTACATTACGGGAGCCACAGATACGCAGTATTTT.

This clonotype was picked up a small number of times. This chain joins TRBV7-2 and TRBJ2-3; D unclear. Deletions cut 2 bases from V and 4 bases from J, with 10 bases between. This CDR3 is built from 14 residues. Germline V CDR1 and CDR2: SGHTA, FQGNSA. CDR3 in DNA: TGTGCCAGCAGCTTACAAAGCGTCCCAGATACGCAGTATTTT. Protein sequence: CASSLQSVPDTQYF. Full variable domain (missing parts from reference TRBV7-2 and TRBJ2-3): GAGVSQSPSNKVTEKGKDVELRCDPISGHTALYWYRQSLGQGLEFLIYFQGNSAPDKSGLPSDRFSAERTGGSVSTLTIQRTQQEDSAVYLCASSLQSVPDTQYFGPGTRLTVL.